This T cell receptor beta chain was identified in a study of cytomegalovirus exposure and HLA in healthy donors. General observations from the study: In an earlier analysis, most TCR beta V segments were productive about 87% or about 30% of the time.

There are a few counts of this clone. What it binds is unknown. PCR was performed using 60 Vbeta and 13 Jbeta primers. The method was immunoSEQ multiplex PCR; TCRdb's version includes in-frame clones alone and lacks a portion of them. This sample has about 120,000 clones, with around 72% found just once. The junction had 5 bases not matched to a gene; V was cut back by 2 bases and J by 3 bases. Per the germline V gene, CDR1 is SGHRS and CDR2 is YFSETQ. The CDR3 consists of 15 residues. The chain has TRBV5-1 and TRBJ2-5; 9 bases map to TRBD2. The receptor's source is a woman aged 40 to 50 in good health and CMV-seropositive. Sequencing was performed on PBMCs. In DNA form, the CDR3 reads TGCGCCAGCAGCTTTCAGACTAGCGGTGAAGAGACCCAGTACTTC. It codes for CASSFQTSGEETQYF.